These 5 T cell receptor beta chains were all obtained from the same sample, sequenced in a study of T cell responses to AZD1222 COVID-19 vaccine. Measured with immunoSEQ multiplex PCR; TCRdb has only the in-frame clones, and not every one. Altogether 98,000 or so clones are present, 88% being singletons, with the ten largest covering around 8.7%. The material was peripheral blood, obtained on day 0 of AZD1222 vaccination. These receptors originate from an adult in good health.

V is TRBV4-3 and J is TRBJ1-1; 9 positions match TRBD1. Germline CDR1 LGHNA, CDR2 YSLEER. This CDR3 spans 14 amino acids. V shed 3 bases and J 2 bases; nucleotides not matched to a gene: 1. The CDR3 loop is CASSQDRGNTEAFF. CDR3 bases: TGCGCCAGCAGCCAGGACAGGGGAAACACTGAAGCTTTCTTT.

This rearrangement joins TRBV29-1 to TRBJ2-7; a weak D match, TRBD1 (5 bases). Germline V gives CDR1 SQVTM, CDR2 ANQGSEA. CDR3 length: 14 amino acids. The ends were cut back, 7 bases at V and 4 bases at J, with 20 bases in the middle. CDR3 protein: CSAKAGGGAYEQYF. The CDR3 DNA reads as TGCAGCGCTAAAGCCGGCGGTGGGGCATACGAGCAGTACTTC.

This clone appeared a single time. The V and J genes are TRBV5-6 and TRBJ2-4; no definite D call. The CDR3 runs to 14 residues. In germline, CDR1 is SGHDT, CDR2 YYEEEE. The V and J ends lost 1 base and 9 bases respectively, with 14 bases between them. CDR3 coding DNA: TGTGCCAGCAGCTTGCGGGCAGCGCCTGGCATTCAGTACTTC. This translates into CASSLRAAPGIQYF.

To note about this clone: The same CDR3 is also encoded by other DNA sequences in this sample. This sequence joins TRBV4-3 and TRBJ2-7, with 9 bases identical to TRBD1. This CDR3 is built from 14 residues. J was trimmed by 1 base and V by 4 bases; bases with no gene match: 2. Germline V gene data show CDR1 as LGHNA and CDR2 as YSLEER. The CDR3 coding sequence is TGCGCCAGCAGCCTCGGGACAGGGTCCTACGAGCAGTACTTC. Protein sequence: CASSLGTGSYEQYF.

This clone was recorded a few times. This sequence joins TRBV30 and TRBJ1-2; D call uncertain. The length of the CDR3 is 16 residues. Trimming left V 4 bases short and J 1 base short, with 19 bases between. In germline, CDR1 is GTSNPN, CDR2 SVGIG (reference sequence). CDR3 coding DNA: TGTGCCTGGAATAGTGGTCTTCCGGGAAATAACTATGGCTACACCTTC. It is translated as CAWNSGLPGNNYGYTF.